Sequencing of this TCR beta chain was carried out in a study of T cell repertoires and HLA-DP antigens. Turning to the study itself: CD4+ T cells were cocultured with HeLa cells expressing HLA-DP. Study-wide results and limits: Responder cells were total CD4+ cells with a HeLa antigen-presenting system.

The primer mix covered 54 TRBV segments and 13 TRBJ segments. For pre-culture CD4+ samples, the target was a few hundred thousand T cell genomes. Assay: immunoSEQ multiplex PCR; the TCRdb copy retains only in-frame clones and omits some. The table has over 60,000 clones, around 77% seen once. Comments on this clone: Its antigen is as yet unknown.

Germline loops: CDR1 MNHEY, CDR2 SMNVEV (reference sequence). The CDR3 covers 11 residues. Trimming shortened V by 10 bases and J by 7 bases, and 11 bases separated the two germline ends. The chain combines TRBV27 with TRBJ2-1; no reliable D call. The specimen sequenced was CD4+ T cells from PBMCs. This TCR came from a man in his sixties in good health and CMV-seronegative. The CDR3 DNA sequence: TGTGCCACCAGGTCTTGGAATGAGCAGTTCTTC. This codes for CATRSWNEQFF.